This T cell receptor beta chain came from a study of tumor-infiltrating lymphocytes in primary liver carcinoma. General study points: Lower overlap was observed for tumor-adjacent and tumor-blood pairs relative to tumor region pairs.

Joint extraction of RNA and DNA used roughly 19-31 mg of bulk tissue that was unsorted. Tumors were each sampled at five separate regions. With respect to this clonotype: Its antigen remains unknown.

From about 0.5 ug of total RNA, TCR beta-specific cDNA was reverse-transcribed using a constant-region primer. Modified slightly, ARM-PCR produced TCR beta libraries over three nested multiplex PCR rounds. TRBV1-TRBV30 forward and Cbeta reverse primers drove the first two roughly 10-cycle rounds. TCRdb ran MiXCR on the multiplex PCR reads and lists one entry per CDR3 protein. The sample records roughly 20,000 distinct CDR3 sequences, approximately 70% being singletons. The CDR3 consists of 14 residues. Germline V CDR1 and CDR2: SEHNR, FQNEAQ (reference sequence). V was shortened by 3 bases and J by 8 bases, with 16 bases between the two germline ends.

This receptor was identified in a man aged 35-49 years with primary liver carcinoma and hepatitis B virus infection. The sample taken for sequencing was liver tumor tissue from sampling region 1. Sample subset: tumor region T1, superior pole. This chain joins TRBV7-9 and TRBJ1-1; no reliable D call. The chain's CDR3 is CASSLGSGSAEAFF. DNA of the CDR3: TGTGCCAGCAGCTTGGGATCGGGGTCTGCAGAAGCTTTCTTT.